This T cell receptor beta chain originates from a study of PD-1 blockade in classical Hodgkin lymphoma. Study conclusions and caveats: Newly diagnosed patients and complete responders had comparable diversity at baseline. A reduction in baseline TCR diversity was reportedly seen in newly diagnosed patients relative to healthy donors. With CD4+ cells, TCR diversity rose significantly by C4D1, but not with CD8+ cells.

Comments on this clone: What it binds is not known.

Relapse after autologous stem cell transplantation occurred in every patient, and brentuximab vedotin exposure varied. Reported best responses ranged across complete response, partial response or progressive disease. This CDR3 is built from 12 residues. CDR1 and CDR2 from the germline V gene are SGHTA and FQGNSA. The germline V and J ends were trimmed by 4 bases and 6 bases, with 8 bases remaining between them. Sequenced by immunoSEQ multiplex PCR; TCRdb stores in-frame clones only, minus some. The sample includes tens of thousands of clones, over 55% of them seen just once. The chain uses TRBV7-2 and TRBJ2-3, with a possible D match to TRBD1 (5 bases). This sequence was found in a human donor with classical Hodgkin lymphoma. This material consisted of peripheral blood mononuclear cells (PBMCs), taken before the second cycle of nivolumab. CDR3 nucleotides: TGTGCCAGCAGCTCAGGGTGGGATACGCAGTATTTT. Protein: CASSSGWDTQYF.